The 21 T cell receptor beta chains presented below share a single source sample, sequenced in a study of siplizumab effects on memory and regulatory T cells. The assay was immunoSEQ multiplex PCR, and TCRdb's table has in-frame clones only and misses some. This table holds 90,000 to 110,000 clones, 92% found once. The sample comprised Tregs sorted from blood. The source of these receptors is a human donor in good health.

The table lists this clone with a count of one. The chain is built from TRBV6-6 and TRBJ2-7; a possible D gene is TRBD1 (5 bases). The V end was cut by 6 bases, the J end by 2 bases, with 17 bases between. The CDR3 runs 15 residues. The V gene's germline CDR1 is MNHNY and CDR2 SVGAGI (reference sequence). The CDR3 reads CASSPAGIGAYEQYF. The CDR3 DNA is TGTGCCAGCAGCCCCGCAGGGATAGGCGCCTACGAGCAGTACTTC.

This clone was seen only once. The chain links TRBV6-6 to TRBJ1-3, with D hard to call. The CDR3 totals 13 residues. The germline V gene has CDR1 MNHNY and CDR2 SVGAGI (reference sequence). Between the trimmed V and J ends, which lost 1 base and 4 bases, there was a span of 5 bases. The DNA of the CDR3 is TGTGCCAGCAGTTACTTTTTGGGAAACACCATATATTTT. This sequence encodes CASSYFLGNTIYF.

The CDR3 here is CASSRGLAGGSQFF. As DNA, the CDR3 is TGTGCCAGCAGCCGGGGACTAGCGGGAGGATCGCAGTTCTTC. The chain is built from TRBV14 and TRBJ2-1, with 15 bases matching TRBD2. The CDR3 is 14 amino acids. From germline, CDR1 is SGHDN and CDR2 FVKESK. V was pared by 4 bases and J by 12 bases, with 4 bases of the junction left unmatched.

The chain recombines TRBV9 with TRBJ1-5; 7 bases align to TRBD1. The CDR3 sequence is 16 residues long. J was trimmed by 4 bases and V by 0 bases; bases with no gene match: 7. Looked up from germline, CDR1 is SGDLS and CDR2 is YYNGEE. CDR3 sequence reads: CASSVDKTGKNQPQHF. The CDR3 nucleotides read TGTGCCAGCAGCGTAGATAAGACAGGGAAAAATCAGCCCCAGCATTTT.

The V call is TRBV7-6, the J call TRBJ2-2; tentatively, D is TRBD1 (6 bases). Germline CDR1 and CDR2: SGHVS and FNYEAQ. The V end was cut by 6 bases, the J end by 4 bases, with 15 bases between. This CDR3 is 15 amino acids long. CDR3 coding DNA: TGTGCCAGCAGGGCACAGGGTATGGGCACCGGGGAGCTGTTTTTT. Translating it yields CASRAQGMGTGELFF.

The chain joins TRBV7-3 to TRBJ2-1, with 10 bases lining up with TRBD2. Germline lookup yields CDR1 SGHTA and CDR2 FQGTGA. After removal of 4 bases from V and 8 bases from J, the junction contained 8 bases not matched to a gene. This CDR3 contains 15 residues. The CDR3 bases are TGTGCCAGCAGCTCTAGCGGGAGTCGGGGCCATGAGCAGTTCTTC. Protein sequence: CASSSSGSRGHEQFF.

The gene calls are TRBV21-1 and TRBJ1-2; the table's D call TRBD1 went unverified against the DNA. TRBV21-1 represents a pseudogene. The CDR3 contains 16 residues. CDR3 sequence (DNA): TGTGCCAGCAGCATAGACCGGGACAGGCCCCGAAGTGGCTACACCTTC. Residues: CASSIDRDRPRSGYTF.

J is TRBJ2-7 and V is TRBV28, with D tentatively TRBD2 (5 bases). The CDR3 spans 13 residues. Germline CDR1 reads MDHEN; CDR2 reads SYDVKM. Trimming took 5 bases from V and 6 from J, leaving 14 bases between them. In nucleotides, the CDR3 is TGTGCCAGCAGTCCTCCCCACGGGGTCGAGCAGTACTTC. Amino acid sequence: CASSPPHGVEQYF.

This clone was counted once. The rearrangement links TRBV6-6 to TRBJ2-7; 11 bases align to TRBD2. CDR1 is MNHNY and CDR2 is SVGAGI in the germline V gene (reference sequence). The J segment lost 5 bases and the V segment lost 8 bases, leaving 8 bases of the junction unmatched. The CDR3 length is 14 residues. CDR3 protein: CASVTSGRGNEQYF. In DNA form, the CDR3 reads TGTGCCAGCGTCACTAGCGGGAGAGGTAACGAGCAGTACTTC.

This sequence joins TRBV27 and TRBJ2-5; D might be TRBD1 (5 bases). The ends were cut back, 1 base at V and 4 bases at J, with 7 bases in the middle. The germline CDR1 and CDR2 sequences are MNHEY and SMNVEV (reference sequence). CDR3 length: 13 amino acids. CDR3 amino acids: CASSLLGRETQYF. CDR3 nucleotide sequence: TGTGCCAGCAGTTTATTGGGGCGAGAGACCCAGTACTTC.

CDR3 DNA: TGTGCCAGCAGCGTGGGGGCTAGCGGGGGCACAGATACGCAGTATTTT. Protein: CASSVGASGGTDTQYF. This chain links TRBV9 with TRBJ2-3, with 9 bases fitting TRBD2. J lost 1 base, V lost 2 bases, and 5 bases had no gene match. From germline, CDR1 is SGDLS and CDR2 YYNGEE. The CDR3 consists of 16 residues.

The chain recombines TRBV6-7 with TRBJ1-1; the D is unclear. TRBV6-7 is marked as an open reading frame, function uncertain. CDR3 length equals 16 residues. Trimming shortened V by 11 bases and J by 0 bases, and 22 bases separated the two germline ends. The CDR3 DNA reads TGTGCCGGCTCCTTATGGGTAGGTTTCATGAACACTGAAGCTTTCTTT. Translated, it gives CAGSLWVGFMNTEAFF.

This chain links TRBV5-4 with TRBJ1-1; tentatively, D is TRBD1 (5 bases). Trimming took 5 bases from V and 0 from J, leaving 17 bases between them. Germline CDR1 and CDR2: SGHNT and YYREEE (reference sequence). This CDR3 is 16 amino acids long. The CDR3 DNA is TGTGCCAGCAGTCTCTACGGGCCAGGGATGAACACTGAAGCTTTCTTT. It translates to CASSLYGPGMNTEAFF.

The chain joins TRBV7-9 to TRBJ1-6; 7 bases align to TRBD1. Trimming took 5 bases from V and 9 from J; bases not matched to a gene: 4. CDR1 is SEHNR and CDR2 is FQNEAQ in the germline V gene (reference sequence). This CDR3 contains 13 residues. CDR3 in amino acids: CASSQQGSSPLHF. The DNA of the CDR3 is TGTGCCAGCAGCCAACAGGGGAGTTCACCCCTCCACTTT.

This rearrangement joins TRBV11-2 to TRBJ2-1; TRBD2 matches 7 bases. CDR1 SGHAT and CDR2 FQNNGV come from the germline V gene. The V gene end was trimmed by 5 bases and the J gene end by 12 bases; junction bases not matched to a gene: 7. CDR3 size: 12 residues. This CDR3 reads CASSRTSFRQFF. For the CDR3, the DNA is TGTGCCAGCAGCCGGACTAGTTTTAGGCAGTTCTTC.

This clone was detected only once. The rearrangement links TRBV9 to TRBJ2-2, with D possibly called TRBD1 or TRBD2 (6 bases each). V gave up 1 base and J gave up 4 bases, with 17 bases separating them. Looked up from germline, CDR1 is SGDLS and CDR2 is YYNGEE. The CDR3 loop spans 17 amino acids. Here the CDR3 DNA reads TGTGCCAGCAGCGTATATCCCCGGGGGCAGGGCACCGGGGAGCTGTTTTTT. This gives the protein CASSVYPRGQGTGELFF.

This sequence joins TRBV5-1 and TRBJ1-2, with D perhaps matching TRBD1 (5 bases). This CDR3 spans 13 amino acids. Germline assignment: CDR1 SGHRS and CDR2 YFSETQ. Trimming took 9 bases from V and 8 from J, leaving 20 bases between them. This CDR3 is CATAGGSSRGYTF. The CDR3 DNA follows: TGCGCCACCGCCGGGGGGTCGTCGCGGGGCTACACCTTC.

This clone showed up just once. The V gene is TRBV4-2, the J gene TRBJ2-2, with no clear D. CDR1 is LGHNA and CDR2 is YNFKEQ in the germline V gene. V was clipped by 2 bases and J by 7 bases, with 8 bases between them. CDR3 length equals 13 residues. CDR3 protein: CASSQKTYGELFF. In DNA, the CDR3 is TGTGCCAGCAGCCAAAAAACTTACGGGGAGCTGTTTTTT.

This chain connects TRBV7-2 to TRBJ2-7, with 7 nucleotides matching TRBD1. V gave up 5 bases and J gave up 2 bases; unmatched junction bases: 9. The germline gives CDR1 SGHTA, CDR2 FQGNSA. There are 15 residues in the CDR3. CDR3 in amino acids: CASSPTTGSPYEQYF. The CDR3 coding sequence is TGTGCCAGCAGCCCCACGACAGGGAGCCCCTACGAGCAGTACTTC.

This chain links TRBV13 with TRBJ2-7; maybe TRBD1 (6 bases). The length of the CDR3 is 15 residues. V was trimmed by 2 bases and J by 2 bases, leaving 13 bases between them. Germline V CDR1 and CDR2: PRHDT, FYEKMQ (reference sequence). The CDR3 coding sequence is TGTGCCAGCAGCTTATATGGGACATGGACCTACGAGCAGTACTTC. Protein product: CASSLYGTWTYEQYF.

CDR3 nucleotide sequence: TGTGCCAGTACGATCAGGGTAGACAGCAATCAGCCCCAGCATTTT. Translated, it gives CASTIRVDSNQPQHF. J is TRBJ1-5 and V is TRBV19; D is perhaps TRBD1 (5 bases). Germline V gives CDR1 LNHDA, CDR2 SQIVND (reference sequence). This CDR3 is 15 amino acids long. With 7 bases removed from V and 1 base from J, the gap between germline ends came to 14 bases.